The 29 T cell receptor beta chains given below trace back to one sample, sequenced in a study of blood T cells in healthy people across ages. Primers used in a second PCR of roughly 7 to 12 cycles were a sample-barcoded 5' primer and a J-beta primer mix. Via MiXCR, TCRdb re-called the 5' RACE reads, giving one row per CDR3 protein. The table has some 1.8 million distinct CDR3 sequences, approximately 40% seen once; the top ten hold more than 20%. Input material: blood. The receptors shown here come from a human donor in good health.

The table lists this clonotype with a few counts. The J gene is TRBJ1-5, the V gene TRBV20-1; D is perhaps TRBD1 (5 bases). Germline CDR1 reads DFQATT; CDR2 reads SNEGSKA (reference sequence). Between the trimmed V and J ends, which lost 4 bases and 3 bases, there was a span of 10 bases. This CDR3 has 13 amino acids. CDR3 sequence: CSANRQNNQPQHF. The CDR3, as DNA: TGCAGTGCTAACCGACAGAACAATCAGCCCCAGCATTTT.

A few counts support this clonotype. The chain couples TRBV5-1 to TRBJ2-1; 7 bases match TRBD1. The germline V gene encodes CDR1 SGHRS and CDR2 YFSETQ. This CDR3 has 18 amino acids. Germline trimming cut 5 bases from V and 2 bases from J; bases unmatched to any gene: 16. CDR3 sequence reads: CASRSWDRIKITYNEQFF. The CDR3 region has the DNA TGCGCCAGCAGGTCTTGGGACAGAATTAAAATCACCTACAATGAGCAGTTCTTC.

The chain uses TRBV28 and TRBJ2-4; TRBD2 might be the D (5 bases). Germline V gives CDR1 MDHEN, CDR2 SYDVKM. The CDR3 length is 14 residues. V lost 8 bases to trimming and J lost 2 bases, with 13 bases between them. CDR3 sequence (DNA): TGTGCCAGCCAACTAGGGCCCTCCAAAAACATTCAGTACTTC. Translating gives CASQLGPSKNIQYF.

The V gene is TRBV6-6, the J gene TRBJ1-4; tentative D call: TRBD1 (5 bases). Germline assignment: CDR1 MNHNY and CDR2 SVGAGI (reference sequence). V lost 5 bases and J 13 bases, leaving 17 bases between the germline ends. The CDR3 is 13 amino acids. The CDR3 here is CASSPYRGTGLFF. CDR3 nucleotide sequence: TGTGCCAGCAGTCCGTACCGGGGGACTGGACTGTTTTTT.

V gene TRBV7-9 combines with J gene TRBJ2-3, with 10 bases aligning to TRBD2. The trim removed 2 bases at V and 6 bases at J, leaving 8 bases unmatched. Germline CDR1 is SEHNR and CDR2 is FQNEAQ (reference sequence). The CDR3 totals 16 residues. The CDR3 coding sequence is TGTGCCAGCAGCTTACCTAGCGGGGGAAGAGGGGATACGCAGTATTTT. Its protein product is CASSLPSGGRGDTQYF. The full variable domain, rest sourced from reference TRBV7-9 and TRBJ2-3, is DTGVSQNPRHKITKRGQNVTFRCDPISEHNRLYWYRQTLGQGPEFLTYFQNEAQLEKSRLLSDRFSAERPKGSFSTLEIQRTEQGDSAMYLCASSLPSGGRGDTQYFGPGTRLTVL.

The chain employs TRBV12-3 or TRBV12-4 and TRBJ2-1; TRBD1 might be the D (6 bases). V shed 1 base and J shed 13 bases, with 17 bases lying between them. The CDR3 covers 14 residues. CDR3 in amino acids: CASSLVQGWETQFF. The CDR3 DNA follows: TGTGCCAGCAGTTTAGTACAGGGCTGGGAGACCCAGTTCTTC.

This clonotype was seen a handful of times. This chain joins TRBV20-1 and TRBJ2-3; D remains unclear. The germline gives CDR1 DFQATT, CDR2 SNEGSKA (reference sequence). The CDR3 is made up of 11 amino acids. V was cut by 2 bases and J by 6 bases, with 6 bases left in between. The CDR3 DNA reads TGCAGTGCTAGATGGTGGGATACGCAGTATTTT. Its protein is CSARWWDTQYF.

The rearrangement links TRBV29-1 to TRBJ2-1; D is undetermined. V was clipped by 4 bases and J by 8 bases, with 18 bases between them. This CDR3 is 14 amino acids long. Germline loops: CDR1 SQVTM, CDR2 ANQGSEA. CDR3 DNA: TGCAGCGTTGCCAGTGGGGTCTACGACGATGAGCAGTTCTTC. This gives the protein CSVASGVYDDEQFF.

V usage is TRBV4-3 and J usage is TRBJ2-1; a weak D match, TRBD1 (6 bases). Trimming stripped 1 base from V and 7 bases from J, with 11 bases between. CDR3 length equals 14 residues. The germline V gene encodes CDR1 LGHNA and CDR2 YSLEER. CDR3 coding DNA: TGCGCCAGCAGCCAAGCGTGGGGGCGTAATGAGCAGTTCTTC. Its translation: CASSQAWGRNEQFF.

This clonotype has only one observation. The CDR3 nucleotides are TGCGCCAGCAGCAAGGGGACAGGGCAAGATACGCAGTATTTT. It yields the protein CASSKGTGQDTQYF. The chain recombines TRBV5-1 with TRBJ2-3; 9 bases fit TRBD1. The CDR3 loop spans 14 amino acids. Looked up from germline, CDR1 is SGHRS and CDR2 is YFSETQ. Trimming cost V 4 bases and J 5 bases; bases outside gene matches: 5.

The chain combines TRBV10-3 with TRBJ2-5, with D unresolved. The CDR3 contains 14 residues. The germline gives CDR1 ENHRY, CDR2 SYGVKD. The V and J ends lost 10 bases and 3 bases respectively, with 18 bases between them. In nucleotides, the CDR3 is TGTGCCACCAGGCGAGTGGTCGGAGAAGAGACCCAGTACTTC. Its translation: CATRRVVGEETQYF.

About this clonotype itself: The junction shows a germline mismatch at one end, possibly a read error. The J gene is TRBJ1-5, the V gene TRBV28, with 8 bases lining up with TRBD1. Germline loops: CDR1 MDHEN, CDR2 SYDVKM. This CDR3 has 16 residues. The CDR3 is CASILGTGYSNQPQHF. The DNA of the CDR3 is TGTGCCAGCATTTTAGGGACAGGTTATAGCAATCAGCCCCAGCATTTT.

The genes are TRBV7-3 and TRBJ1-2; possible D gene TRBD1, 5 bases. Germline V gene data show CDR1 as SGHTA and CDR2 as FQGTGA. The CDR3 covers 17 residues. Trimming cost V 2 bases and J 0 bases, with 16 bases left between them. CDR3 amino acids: CASSLGGRIAANYGYTF. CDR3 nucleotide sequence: TGTGCCAGCAGCTTAGGGGGTAGGATAGCCGCTAACTATGGCTACACCTTC.

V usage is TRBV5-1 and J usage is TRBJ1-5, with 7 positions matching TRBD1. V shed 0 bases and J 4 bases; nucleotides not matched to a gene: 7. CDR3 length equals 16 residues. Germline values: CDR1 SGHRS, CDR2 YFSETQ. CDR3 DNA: TGCGCCAGCAGCTTGGGGACAGGCATGAGAAATCAGCCCCAGCATTTT. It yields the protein CASSLGTGMRNQPQHF.

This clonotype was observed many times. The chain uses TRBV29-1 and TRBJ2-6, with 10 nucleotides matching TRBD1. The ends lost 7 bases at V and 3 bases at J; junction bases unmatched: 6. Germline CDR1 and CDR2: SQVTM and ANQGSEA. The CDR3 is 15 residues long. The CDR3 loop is CSAEDRGDGANVLTF. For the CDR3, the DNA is TGCAGCGCGGAGGACAGGGGGGATGGGGCCAACGTCCTGACTTTC.

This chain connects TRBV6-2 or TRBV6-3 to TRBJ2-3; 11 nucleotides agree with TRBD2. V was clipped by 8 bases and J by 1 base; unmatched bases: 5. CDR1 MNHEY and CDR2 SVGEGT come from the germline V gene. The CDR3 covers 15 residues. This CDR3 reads CASLNSGGGTDTQYF. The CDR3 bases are TGTGCCAGCCTCAATAGCGGGGGGGGCACAGATACGCAGTATTTT.

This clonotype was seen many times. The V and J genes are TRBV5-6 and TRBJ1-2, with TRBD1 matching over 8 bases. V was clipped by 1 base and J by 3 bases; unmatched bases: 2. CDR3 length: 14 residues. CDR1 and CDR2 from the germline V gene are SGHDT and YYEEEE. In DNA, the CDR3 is TGTGCCAGCAGCTTGATGGGACAGGACTATGGCTACACCTTC. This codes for CASSLMGQDYGYTF. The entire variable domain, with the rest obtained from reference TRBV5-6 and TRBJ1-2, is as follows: DAGVTQSPTHLIKTRGQQVTLRCSPKSGHDTVSWYQQALGQGPQFIFQYYEEEERQRGNFPDRFSGHQFPNYSSELNVNALLLGDSALYLCASSLMGQDYGYTFGSGTRLTVV.

In DNA form, the CDR3 reads TGTGCCAGCAGCCCCGACAGGGGGCAAAGCAATGAGCAGTTCTTC. Translated: CASSPDRGQSNEQFF. The chain is built from TRBV7-2 and TRBJ2-1; 10 positions agree with TRBD1. This CDR3 has 15 residues. The V gene end was trimmed by 5 bases and the J gene end by 6 bases; junction bases not matched to a gene: 7. Germline assignment: CDR1 SGHTA and CDR2 FQGNSA.

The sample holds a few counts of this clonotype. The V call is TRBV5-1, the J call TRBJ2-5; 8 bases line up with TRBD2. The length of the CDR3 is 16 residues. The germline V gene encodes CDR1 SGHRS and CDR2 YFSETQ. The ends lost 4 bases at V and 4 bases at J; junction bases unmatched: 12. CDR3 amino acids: CASSPVRPSGGETQYF. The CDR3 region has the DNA TGCGCCAGCAGCCCGGTCCGGCCCAGCGGGGGAGAGACCCAGTACTTC.

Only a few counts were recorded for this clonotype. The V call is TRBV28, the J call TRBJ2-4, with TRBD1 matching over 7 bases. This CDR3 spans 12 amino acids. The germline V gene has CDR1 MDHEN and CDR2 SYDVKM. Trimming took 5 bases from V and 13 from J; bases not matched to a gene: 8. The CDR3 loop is CASSTTGIEQYF. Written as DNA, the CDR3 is TGTGCCAGCAGTACGACAGGGATTGAGCAGTACTTC.

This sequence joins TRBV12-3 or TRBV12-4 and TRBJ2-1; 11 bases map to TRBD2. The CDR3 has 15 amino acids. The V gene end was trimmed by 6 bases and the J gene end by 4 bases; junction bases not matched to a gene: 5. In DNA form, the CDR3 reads TGTGCCAGCAGGCCCACTAGCGGGGGATACAATGAGCAGTTCTTC. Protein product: CASRPTSGGYNEQFF.

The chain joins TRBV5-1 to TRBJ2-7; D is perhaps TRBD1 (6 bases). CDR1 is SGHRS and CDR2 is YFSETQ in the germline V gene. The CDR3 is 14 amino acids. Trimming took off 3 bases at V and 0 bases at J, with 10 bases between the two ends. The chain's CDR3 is CASSSDSFSYEQYF. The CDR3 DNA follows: TGCGCCAGCAGCTCGGACAGTTTCTCCTACGAGCAGTACTTC.

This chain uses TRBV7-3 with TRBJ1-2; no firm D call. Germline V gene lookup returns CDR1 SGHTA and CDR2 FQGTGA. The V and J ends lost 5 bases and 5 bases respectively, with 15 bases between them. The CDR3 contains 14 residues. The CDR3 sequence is CASSPQSWLYGYTF. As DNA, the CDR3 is TGTGCCAGCAGCCCCCAGAGTTGGCTGTATGGCTACACCTTC.

In DNA form, the CDR3 reads TGTGCCAGCAGCTTAAGGTCCGCGGGGGCGCCTAGGAACACTGAAGCTTTCTTT. Residues: CASSLRSAGAPRNTEAFF. This sequence joins TRBV13 and TRBJ1-1, with D tentatively TRBD1 (6 bases). The CDR3 sequence is 18 residues long. Germline V gives CDR1 PRHDT, CDR2 FYEKMQ (reference sequence). Trimming pared 2 bases from V and 1 base from J, leaving 20 bases between. Using reference TRBV13 and TRBJ1-1 for the parts outside the CDR3, the full variable domain is AAGVIQSPRHLIKEKRETATLKCYPIPRHDTVYWYQQGPGQDPQFLISFYEKMQSDKGSIPDRFSAQQFSDYHSELNMSSLELGDSALYFCASSLRSAGAPRNTEAFFGQGTRLTVV.

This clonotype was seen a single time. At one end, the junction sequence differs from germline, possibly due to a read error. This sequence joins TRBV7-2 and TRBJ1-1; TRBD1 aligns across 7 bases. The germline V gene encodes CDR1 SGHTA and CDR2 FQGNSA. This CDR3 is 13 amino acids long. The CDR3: CVSSLGTAAEAFF. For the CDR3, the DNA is TGTGTCAGCAGCCTGGGGACAGCCGCTGAAGCTTTCTTT.

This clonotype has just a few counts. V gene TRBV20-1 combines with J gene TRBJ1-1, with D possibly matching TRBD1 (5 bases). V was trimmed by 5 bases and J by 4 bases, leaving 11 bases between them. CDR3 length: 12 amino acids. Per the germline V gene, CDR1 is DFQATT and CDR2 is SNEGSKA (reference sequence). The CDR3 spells CSAPRASTEAFF. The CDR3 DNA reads TGCAGTGCTCCCAGGGCGAGCACTGAAGCTTTCTTT.

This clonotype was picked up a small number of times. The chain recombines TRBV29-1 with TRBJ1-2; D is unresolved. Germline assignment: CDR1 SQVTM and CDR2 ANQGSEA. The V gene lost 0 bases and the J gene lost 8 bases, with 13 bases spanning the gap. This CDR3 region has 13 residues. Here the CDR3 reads CSVEDGMEGGYTF. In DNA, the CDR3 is TGCAGCGTTGAAGATGGTATGGAGGGCGGCTACACCTTC.

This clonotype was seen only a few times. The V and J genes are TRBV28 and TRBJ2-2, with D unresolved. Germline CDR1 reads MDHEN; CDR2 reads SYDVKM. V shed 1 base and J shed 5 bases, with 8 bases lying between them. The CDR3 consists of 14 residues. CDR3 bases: TGTGCCAGCAGTTTATCCATGGCGACCGGGGAGCTGTTTTTT. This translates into CASSLSMATGELFF.

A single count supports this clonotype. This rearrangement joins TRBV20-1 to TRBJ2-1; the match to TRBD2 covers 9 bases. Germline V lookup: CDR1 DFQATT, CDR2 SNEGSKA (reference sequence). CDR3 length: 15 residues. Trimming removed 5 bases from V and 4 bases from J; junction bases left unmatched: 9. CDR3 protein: CSALRSAGGYNEQFF. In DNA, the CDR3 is TGCAGTGCTCTCCGATCAGCGGGGGGTTACAATGAGCAGTTCTTC.